This T cell receptor beta chain derives from a study of identical twins. Findings and caveats of the study: Abundant cord blood beta clonotypes carried fewer insertions; memory repertoires showed none.

Germline V lookup: CDR1 MGHRA, CDR2 YSYEKL. This CDR3 contains 13 residues. V lost 1 base to trimming and J lost 4 bases, with 8 bases between them. This clonotype was detected many times. No antigen is known for it. Unique molecular identifiers were in the cDNA, with template-switch universal primer binding. TCRdb re-analysed the 5' RACE reads in MiXCR, keeping a single row per CDR3 protein. Of approximately 620,000 distinct CDR3 sequences in the sample, 8.6% were seen once. The same sample was also used in a study of yellow fever vaccine responses in identical twins. That work adds: Twin vaccine T cell responses reportedly seemed partly convergent, partly personalized.

The sample consisted of PBMCs. V usage is TRBV4-1 and J usage is TRBJ2-7; D perhaps matches TRBD1 (5 bases). The receptor was derived from a woman under 30 in good health. Here the CDR3 DNA reads TGCGCCAGCAGCCAAGTGACAGCTTACGAGCAGTACTTC. Its protein is CASSQVTAYEQYF.